This entry lists 14 T cell receptor beta chains sequenced from one sample in a study of cytomegalovirus exposure and HLA in healthy donors. Measured with immunoSEQ multiplex PCR; TCRdb has only the in-frame clones, and not every one. The sample has about 74,000 clones, approximately 93% seen once. The sequenced sample was PBMCs. These receptors originate from a man in his late teens or twenties in good health and CMV-seropositive.

The gene calls are TRBV21-1 and TRBJ2-7; TRBD2, the D gene given by the table, was not confirmed from the DNA. TRBV21-1 is shown as a pseudogene. This CDR3 comprises 16 residues. The CDR3 region is CASSKGLSGREWEQYF. DNA for the CDR3: TGTGCCAGCAGCAAAGGATTAAGCGGTCGGGAATGGGAGCAGTACTTC.

This clone has only one observation. The chain employs TRBV19 and TRBJ2-2, with 11 bases lining up with TRBD2. The CDR3 is 19 amino acids. The V gene end was trimmed by 3 bases and the J gene end by 1 base; junction bases not matched to a gene: 10. Germline CDR1 reads LNHDA; CDR2 reads SQIVND (reference sequence). CDR3 in DNA: TGTGCCAGTAGTATCGGGCTAGCGGGAGGCAAGGTGAACACCGGGGAGCTGTTTTTT. Amino acid sequence: CASSIGLAGGKVNTGELFF.

The chain is built from TRBV11-3 and TRBJ2-1; the match to TRBD2 covers 8 bases. CDR1 is SGHNT, CDR2 YENEEA, per germline. The CDR3 extends over 16 amino acids. Germline trimming cut 0 bases from V and 7 bases from J; bases unmatched to any gene: 8. CDR3 amino acids: CASSLDPGLGTNEQFF. CDR3 sequence (DNA): TGTGCCAGCAGCTTAGATCCGGGACTAGGAACTAATGAGCAGTTCTTC. The whole variable domain, remainder taken from reference TRBV11-3 and TRBJ2-1, is EAGVVQSPRYKIIEKKQPVAFWCNPISGHNTLYWYLQNLGQGPELLIRYENEEAVDDSQLPKDRFSAERLKGVDSTLKIQPAELGDSAVYLCASSLDPGLGTNEQFFGPGTRLTVL.

Only one count was recorded for this clone. The chain has TRBV11-2 and TRBJ2-1, with D perhaps TRBD2 (5 bases). Trimming left V 3 bases short and J 7 bases short, with 10 bases between. The CDR3 has 13 amino acids. CDR1 SGHAT and CDR2 FQNNGV come from the germline V gene. CDR3 nucleotides: TGTGCCAGCAGCTTGGGGAGTAGGAATGAGCAGTTCTTC. Residues: CASSLGSRNEQFF. The variable domain in full, with the rest retrieved from reference TRBV11-2 and TRBJ2-1, is EAGVAQSPRYKIIEKRQSVAFWCNPISGHATLYWYQQILGQGPKLLIQFQNNGVVDDSQLPKDRFSAERLKGVDSTLKIQPAKLEDSAVYLCASSLGSRNEQFFGPGTRLTVL.

The chain's CDR3 is CAISVRGLADYNEQFF. CDR3 bases: TGTGCCATCAGTGTGAGAGGTCTAGCGGATTACAATGAGCAGTTCTTC. The V call is TRBV10-3, the J call TRBJ2-1, with 7 nucleotides matching TRBD2. This CDR3 region has 16 residues. The germline V gene has CDR1 ENHRY and CDR2 SYGVKD. The V and J ends lost 4 bases and 4 bases, in that order; junction bases with no gene match: 10.

J is TRBJ2-3 and V is TRBV7-3, with TRBD2 identical over 9 bases. Trimming took 5 bases from V and 2 from J; bases not matched to a gene: 5. Germline values: CDR1 SGHTA, CDR2 FQGTGA. CDR3 size: 15 residues. The CDR3 DNA follows: TGTGCCAGCAGCAGCGGGGGGATCAACACAGATACGCAGTATTTT. It specifies CASSSGGINTDTQYF.

The chain combines TRBV30 with TRBJ2-1; D is unresolved. The germline V gene has CDR1 GTSNPN and CDR2 SVGIG (reference sequence). The CDR3 has 11 amino acids. V was clipped by 6 bases and J by 7 bases, with 10 bases between them. CDR3 loop: CACFNRNEQFF. CDR3 bases: TGTGCCTGTTTCAATCGGAATGAGCAGTTCTTC.

The chain is built from TRBV4-2 and TRBJ2-3, with 8 bases aligning to TRBD2. The CDR3 sequence is 16 residues long. Germline-derived CDR1 and CDR2 are LGHNA and YNFKEQ. The trim removed 2 bases at V and 5 bases at J, leaving 9 bases unmatched. The CDR3 coding sequence is TGTGCCAGCAGCCAATCAGAGACTAGCGATGAAGATACGCAGTATTTT. It codes for CASSQSETSDEDTQYF.

The gene calls are TRBV5-4 and TRBJ2-7; a weak D match, TRBD2 (6 bases). CDR1 and CDR2 (germline): SGHNT, YYREEE (reference sequence). Trimming removed 7 bases at V and 6 bases at J, with 17 bases between. The CDR3 has 13 amino acids. CDR3 sequence: CASSEFGRSEQYF. For the CDR3, the DNA is TGTGCCAGCTCGGAATTTGGGAGGTCCGAGCAGTACTTC.

The J gene is TRBJ2-5, the V gene TRBV30, with TRBD1 matching over 7 bases. V dropped 5 bases and J dropped 4; count of bases not matched to a gene: 4. The germline CDR1 and CDR2 sequences are GTSNPN and SVGIG (reference sequence). This CDR3 is built from 12 residues. The CDR3 DNA is TGTGCCTGGGGTACAGGGGTAGAGACCCAGTACTTC. Translated: CAWGTGVETQYF.

The J gene is TRBJ2-1, the V gene TRBV28; 9 positions match TRBD1. There are 15 residues in the CDR3. The trim removed 4 bases at V and 2 bases at J, leaving 3 bases unmatched. The germline gives CDR1 MDHEN, CDR2 SYDVKM. Here the CDR3 DNA reads TGTGCCAGCAGTTCCGACAGGGGGACCTACAATGAGCAGTTCTTC. This encodes CASSSDRGTYNEQFF. The complete variable domain, with remaining parts taken from reference TRBV28 and TRBJ2-1, reads DVKVTQSSRYLVKRTGEKVFLECVQDMDHENMFWYRQDPGLGLRLIYFSYDVKMKEKGDIPEGYSVSREKKERFSLILESASTNQTSMYLCASSSDRGTYNEQFFGPGTRLTVL.

The J gene is TRBJ1-1, the V gene TRBV7-9, with D maybe TRBD1 (5 bases). The ends were cut back, 2 bases at V and 1 base at J, with 8 bases in the middle. CDR3 length: 14 amino acids. Germline CDR1 is SEHNR and CDR2 is FQNEAQ (reference sequence). CDR3 coding DNA: TGTGCCAGCAGCTTATACGGGGGGAACACTGAAGCTTTCTTT. This sequence encodes CASSLYGGNTEAFF.

This chain links TRBV7-2 with TRBJ2-5; 10 bases are a match to TRBD2. The CDR3 spans 15 residues. Unmatched junction bases numbered 8, after V lost 6 bases and J lost 4 bases. Germline values: CDR1 SGHTA, CDR2 FQGNSA. The CDR3 loop reads CASRTLAGVSETQYF. In DNA form, the CDR3 reads TGTGCCAGCAGAACTCTAGCGGGAGTTTCAGAGACCCAGTACTTC.

This rearrangement joins TRBV6-5 to TRBJ1-4; D may be TRBD1 (6 bases). Germline V CDR1 and CDR2: MNHEY, SVGAGI. The CDR3 runs 16 residues. V dropped 4 bases and J dropped 0 bases, with 12 bases sitting between them. The CDR3 loop is CASSSTGGTTNEKLFF. In DNA form, the CDR3 reads TGTGCCAGCAGTTCGACAGGTGGGACAACTAATGAAAAACTGTTTTTT.